The present entry profiles one TCR beta chain with its context. The target of this receptor is not known. Per-base qualities were not stored, and no clone one base away is much larger. The data stem from a study of T cell responses to AZD1222 COVID-19 vaccine (dated by TCRdb to the early 2020s). A note on the overall study: A total of approximately 230 trial participants underwent TCR sequencing, of whom roughly 210 received two doses of AZD1222 and some 25 received two doses of the MenACWY control vaccine. Enrollment into the trials was organized by age into subgroups of 18-55, 56-69 and 70-plus years, and those subgroups contained about 150, 27 and 61 TCR-sequenced participants, respectively. What the work shows at the level of the full study, not this receptor alone: Conclusions about previously exposed vaccinees were limited because only six or seven AZD1222 recipients were SARS-CoV-2 seropositive at baseline. Most participants were white British and females outnumbered males, and the authors suggested that clonal diversity may have been underestimated. After two AZD1222 doses, spike-specific TCR breadth and depth were significantly higher than at day 0 and than in MenACWY recipients. In the small 56-69-year group, the increase in depth fell short of significance, most likely because of low power. Nearly half of unique spike-specific TCRs reportedly recognized epitopes outside regions mutated in the B.1.351 and B.1.1.7 variants. Vaccine-associated CD4 TCRs spanned the whole spike protein, with dominant responses in regions 160-218 and 743-854. No day 14 peak-response samples were available, so repertoires were characterized only after the peak T cell response.

The CDR3 regions of human TCRbeta chains were subjected to immunosequencing. The published analysis was carried out like this. Repertoire TCRs were matched against a reference library of SARS-CoV-2-specific TCRs generated with the MIRA antigen-specificity platform. Breadth meant the fraction of unique TCRs that were SARS-CoV-2-associated, whereas depth meant the fraction of total T cells that were SARS-CoV-2-associated. Using the MIRA data, each spike-specific TCR was assigned both to the spike region to which the TCR was reactive and to a CD4 or CD8 class. Log10-transformed breadth and depth values were compared by one-way ANOVA with Sidak's multiple comparisons tests. Drawn from immuneACCESS, this table holds only the in-frame rearrangements with V and J called that TCRdb kept. Clones are partly lost; checked studies trace under half to an unresolved V gene and leave the rest unexplained. V, J and clone size are those of that table, while D and trimming were read from the DNA. In this sample the table shows roughly 92,000 clones, less than 90% of which occur a single time. The top ten hold less than 5% of the sample.

The time point tag for this specimen amounts to: about 28 days (+/-7) after the second vaccine dose. AZD1222 recipients with second doses at about 4 weeks or about 12 weeks were pooled, because spike-specific TCR depth and breadth did not differ between schedules. Samples from vaccinated people were obtained from the UK trials COV001 and COV002, which included a single-blind randomized controlled phase 2/3 trial of AZD1222 (ChAdOx1 nCoV-19) in healthy adults. Trial participant PBMC samples were collected at day 0 and day 28 after the second dose for TCRbeta chain sequencing. The germline ends are 4 bases apart after V is trimmed by 0 bases and J by 5 bases. Based on the germline V gene, the CDR1 and CDR2 sequences are SGHTA and FQGNSA. Inclusive of the bounding cysteine and phenylalanine, the CDR3 is 12 residues long. Only the CDR3 DNA stays, 36 bases, in frame from base 1.

This specimen consisted of peripheral blood, obtained 28 days after the second AZD1222 dose. The source of this sequence is an adult who received the AZD1222 COVID-19 vaccine. The chain links TRBV7-2 with TRBJ2-5; confidence is insufficient to name the D gene. The CDR3 in this case is CASSLALETQYF. The sequenced DNA is TGTGCCAGCAGCTTAGCACTGGAGACCCAGTACTTC.